This TCR beta chain was profiled in a study of shared clonotypes between healthy human individuals. Findings of the study overall: Only blood was sampled, and tissue TCR repertoires likely differ from blood ones.

Method: immunoSEQ multiplex PCR; TCRdb's copy keeps in-frame clones and lacks some. The sample includes some 1.5 million clones, roughly 96% seen only once; the top ten take about 1%. This CDR3 is 13 amino acids long. Germline V CDR1 and CDR2: SGHTS, YDEGEE. V was trimmed by 0 bases and J by 8 bases, leaving 10 bases between them. Of note for this clone: As yet, its antigen is unknown.

The sample was naive CD4+ T cells sorted from blood. The subset denotes: CD45RA+ positively selected. The receptor comes from a man aged 25 to 40 in good health. The rearrangement joins TRBV5-8 to TRBJ2-3; D may be TRBD2 (6 bases). CDR3 sequence (DNA): TGTGCCAGCAGCTTGGGTGAGGAGGGTACGCAGTATTTT. Translating gives CASSLGEEGTQYF.